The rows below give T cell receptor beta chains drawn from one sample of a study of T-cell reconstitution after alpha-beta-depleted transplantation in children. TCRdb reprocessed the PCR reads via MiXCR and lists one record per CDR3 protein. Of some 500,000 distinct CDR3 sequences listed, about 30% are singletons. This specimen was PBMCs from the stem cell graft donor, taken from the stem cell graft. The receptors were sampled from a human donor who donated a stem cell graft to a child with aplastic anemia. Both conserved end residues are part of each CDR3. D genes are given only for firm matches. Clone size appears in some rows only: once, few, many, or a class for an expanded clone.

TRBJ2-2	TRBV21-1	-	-	CASSKTGLAGKGDGELFF	TGTGCCAGCAGCAAAACTGGACTAGCGGGAAAAGGGGACGGGGAGCTGTTTTTT
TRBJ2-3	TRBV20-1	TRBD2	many	CSARDPLAGVTDTQYF	TGCAGTGCTAGAGATCCCCTAGCGGGGGTCACAGATACGCAGTATTTT
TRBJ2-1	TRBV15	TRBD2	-	CATSRDRRQGAAGGDRNEQFF	TGTGCCACCAGCAGAGATCGACGGCAGGGGGCAGCGGGGGGGGACAGAAATGAGCAGTTCTTC
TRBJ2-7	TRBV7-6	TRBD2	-	CASSLGTAGGLYEQYF	TGTGCCAGCAGCTTAGGTACAGCGGGAGGGCTCTACGAGCAGTACTTC
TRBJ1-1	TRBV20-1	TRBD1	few	CSARVRAGGTEAFF	TGCAGTGCTAGAGTACGCGCAGGGGGCACTGAAGCTTTCTTT
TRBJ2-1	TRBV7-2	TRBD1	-	CASSPDRGVVNEQFF	TGTGCCAGCAGCCCGGACAGGGGAGTCGTCAATGAGCAGTTCTTC
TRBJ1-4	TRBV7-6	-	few	CASSSGPQRDEKLFF	TGTGCCAGCAGCTCCGGACCCCAACGGGATGAAAAACTGTTTTTT
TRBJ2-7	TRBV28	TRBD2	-	CASSFRPSGVSAYEQYF	TGTGCCAGCAGTTTCCGGCCTAGCGGTGTTTCGGCTTACGAGCAGTACTTC
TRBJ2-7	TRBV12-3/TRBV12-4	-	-	CASSRGNDPYEQYF	TGTGCCAGCAGTCGGGGTAATGATCCGTACGAGCAGTACTTC
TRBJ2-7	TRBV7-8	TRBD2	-	CASSLARLADEQYF	TGTGCCAGCAGCTTAGCCCGGCTAGCGGACGAGCAGTACTTC
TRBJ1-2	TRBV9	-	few	CASSVEANYGYTF	TGTGCCAGCAGCGTAGAGGCTAACTATGGCTACACCTTC
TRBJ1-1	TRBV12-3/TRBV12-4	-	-	CASTDFGNTEAFF	TGTGCCAGCACGGACTTTGGGAACACTGAAGCTTTCTTT
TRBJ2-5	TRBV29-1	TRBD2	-	CSVDRLAGPETQYF	TGCAGCGTTGATAGGCTAGCGGGACCAGAGACCCAGTACTTC
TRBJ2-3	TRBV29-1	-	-	CSAQVVVSTDTQYF	TGCAGCGCGCAGGTGGTTGTAAGCACAGATACGCAGTATTTT
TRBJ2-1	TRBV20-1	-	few	CSARVKERNEQFF	TGCAGTGCTAGAGTCAAGGAGCGCAATGAGCAGTTCTTC